Below, 14 T cell receptor beta chains from the same sample are listed, as sequenced in a study of shared T cell receptors in the human thymus. The table came from immunoSEQ multiplex PCR; TCRdb's copy has only in-frame clones and leaves some out. Counted here are 450,000 to 650,000 clones, 75% to 80% occurring once; the ten biggest clones make up approximately 0.013%. These data were also filed under a second study, of human thymus T cells.

Sample: thymocytes. The receptors originated from a boy younger than two with a congenital heart defect.

This clone was detected a few times. The rearrangement joins TRBV6-1 to TRBJ2-5, with TRBD2 as a possible D gene (5 bases). V lost 5 bases, J lost 3 bases, and 16 bases lay in between. The CDR3 is made up of 15 amino acids. CDR1 is MNHNS and CDR2 is SASEGT in the germline V gene. DNA of the CDR3: TGTGCCAGCAGTTTTGAGGGTACCACCAAAGAGACCCAGTACTTC. It encodes CASSFEGTTKETQYF.

The genes are TRBV9 and TRBJ2-2; D may be TRBD2 (6 bases). CDR3 size: 12 residues. Trimming cost V 4 bases and J 7 bases, with 8 bases left between them. The germline gives CDR1 SGDLS, CDR2 YYNGEE. CDR3 region: CASSPRGGELFF. The CDR3 DNA is TGTGCCAGCAGCCCGCGGGGCGGGGAGCTGTTTTTT.

The chain has TRBV27 and TRBJ2-7; TRBD2 agrees at 14 bases. J lost 3 bases, V lost 5 bases, and 9 bases had no gene match. This CDR3 spans 17 amino acids. Germline V lookup: CDR1 MNHEY, CDR2 SMNVEV (reference sequence). The DNA for the CDR3 is TGTGCCAGCAGTGAGGGACGGGGGACTAGCGGGAGCTACGAGCAGTACTTC. It translates to CASSEGRGTSGSYEQYF.

The chain joins TRBV5-5 to TRBJ1-2; no definite D call. The CDR3 is 14 amino acids. V lost 4 bases, J lost 4 bases, and 14 bases lay in between. Germline values: CDR1 SGHKS, CDR2 YYEKEE (reference sequence). The CDR3 spells CASSPRRGFYGYTF. Here the CDR3 DNA reads TGTGCCAGCAGCCCCAGGCGAGGGTTCTATGGCTACACCTTC.

The chain carries TRBV30 and TRBJ2-7, with TRBD2 matching over 8 bases. The CDR3 has 15 residues. The V gene's germline CDR1 is GTSNPN and CDR2 SVGIG (reference sequence). V dropped 0 bases and J dropped 6; count of bases not matched to a gene: 10. CDR3 sequence: CAWSVWQRETFEQYF. The DNA of the CDR3 is TGTGCCTGGAGTGTATGGCAGCGGGAGACTTTCGAGCAGTACTTC.

The J gene is TRBJ2-7, the V gene TRBV7-2; tentatively, D is TRBD2 (5 bases). The CDR3 is 13 amino acids. V was clipped by 5 bases and J by 1 base, with 9 bases between them. Looked up from germline, CDR1 is SGHTA and CDR2 is FQGNSA. The chain's CDR3 is CASSTRVSYEQYF. The CDR3 DNA reads TGTGCCAGCAGCACGCGGGTTTCCTACGAGCAGTACTTC.

The chain employs TRBV6-6 and TRBJ1-2; 7 bases align to TRBD1. The germline gives CDR1 MNHNY, CDR2 SVGAGI (reference sequence). The ends lost 6 bases at V and 3 bases at J; junction bases unmatched: 7. The CDR3 extends over 14 amino acids. The CDR3, as DNA: TGTGCCAGCAGAGGGACAGCAGAAGACTATGGCTACACCTTC. Its translation: CASRGTAEDYGYTF.

This chain joins TRBV19 and TRBJ2-6, with 7 positions matching TRBD1. Germline loops: CDR1 LNHDA, CDR2 SQIVND (reference sequence). The CDR3 loop spans 18 amino acids. After removal of 3 bases from V and 0 bases from J, the junction contained 8 bases not matched to a gene. CDR3 sequence reads: CASSIRTGPSSGANVLTF. The DNA of the CDR3 is TGTGCCAGTAGTATCCGGACAGGACCCTCCTCTGGGGCCAACGTCCTGACTTTC.

V gene TRBV5-1 combines with J gene TRBJ2-5, with 8 bases matching TRBD1. With 5 bases clipped from V and 0 bases from J, the junction kept 9 bases outside the gene matches. The CDR3 has 16 amino acids. The V gene's germline CDR1 is SGHRS and CDR2 YFSETQ. Here the CDR3 DNA reads TGCGCCAGCAGTTCACCGGGACAGGAGTACCAAGAGACCCAGTACTTC. Protein: CASSSPGQEYQETQYF.

The chain recombines TRBV5-4 with TRBJ2-4; TRBD2 aligns across 15 bases. The CDR3 is 18 residues long. V lost 3 bases to trimming and J lost 3 bases; unmatched junction nucleotides: 7. CDR1 and CDR2 (germline): SGHNT, YYREEE (reference sequence). The CDR3 coding sequence is TGTGCCAGCAGCTATGGACTAGCGGGAGGGCAGGGCAAAAACATTCAGTACTTC. It codes for CASSYGLAGGQGKNIQYF.

This rearrangement joins TRBV7-8 to TRBJ1-2; D unresolved. The CDR3 is 16 amino acids. Per germline, CDR1 SGHVS and CDR2 FQNEAQ. The V end was cut by 1 base, the J end by 2 bases, with 14 bases between. The CDR3 DNA follows: TGTGCCAGCAGCTTAGGGCTACAGAGCCCGAACTATGGCTACACCTTC. Translated: CASSLGLQSPNYGYTF.

The chain joins TRBV2 to TRBJ2-3, with TRBD1 matching over 7 bases. J lost 1 base, V lost 4 bases, and 2 bases had no gene match. This CDR3 has 14 amino acids. Germline V gene data show CDR1 as SNHLY and CDR2 as FYNNEI. The CDR3 protein is CASSGGQGTDTQYF. The DNA for the CDR3 is TGTGCCAGCAGTGGTGGACAGGGCACAGATACGCAGTATTTT.

The J gene is TRBJ1-1, the V gene TRBV30, with D possibly matching TRBD1 (5 bases). CDR1 and CDR2 from the germline V gene are GTSNPN and SVGIG (reference sequence). Trimming cost V 1 base and J 3 bases, with 12 bases left between them. CDR3 size: 14 residues. The CDR3 sequence: CAWSGVLTDTEAFF. The CDR3 DNA reads as TGTGCCTGGAGTGGGGTTTTGACAGACACTGAAGCTTTCTTT. Combining the CDR3 with reference TRBV30 and TRBJ1-1 gives the whole variable domain SQTIHQWPATLVQPVGSPLSLECTVEGTSNPNLYWYRQAAGRGLQLLFYSVGIGQISSEVPQNLSASRPQDRQFILSSKKLLLSDSGFYLCAWSGVLTDTEAFFGQGTRLTVV.

The CDR3 reads CASSSGLGITGELFF. The CDR3 DNA follows: TGTGCCAGCAGTTCGGGACTAGGGATCACCGGGGAGCTGTTTTTT. The J gene is TRBJ2-2, the V gene TRBV27; 8 nucleotides line up with TRBD2. This CDR3 region has 15 residues. Trimming removed 4 bases from V and 4 bases from J; junction bases left unmatched: 5. Germline V gene sequence: CDR1 MNHEY, CDR2 SMNVEV (reference sequence).